This T cell receptor beta chain was identified during a study of metastatic and nonmetastatic thyroid tumors. Study background: It was across blood and tumor or nodule tissue from malignant and benign thyroid patients that repertoires were compared. Whole-study results and caveats: Reported TCR beta diversity, measured in blood and tumor, was significantly higher for malignant thyroid tumors than for benign nodules.

Original processing notes: The distant-metastasis classifier for papillary thyroid cancer was built from CDR3 differences across clinicopathological groups. TCRdb used MiXCR to call clones anew from the PCR reads. The V and J calls here are based on TCRdb, not the publication. The sample lists roughly 30,000 clones, 20% to 25% occurring once. No treatment had been given to any patient before thyroid surgery. Turning to this clone: The target antigen is unknown.

The sample was blood. The clonotype was recovered from a female donor with papillary thyroid cancer or a benign thyroid nodule (not recorded which). Some clones in this sample may be carry-over from other donors' samples.

The CDR3 loop reads CASEGTSGTYEQFF. The CDR3 DNA reads as TGTGCCAGTGAGGGGACTAGCGGGACGTATGAGCAGTTCTTC. V gene TRBV28 combines with J gene TRBJ2-1, with TRBD2 matching over 13 bases. CDR3 length equals 14 residues. Germline V gene sequence: CDR1 MDHEN, CDR2 SYDVKM. V gave up 9 bases and J gave up 8 bases; unmatched junction bases: 7. Looking up the rest from reference TRBV28 and TRBJ2-1 gives the full variable domain: DVKVTQSSRYLVKRTGEKVFLECVQDMDHENMFWYRQDPGLGLRLIYFSYDVKMKEKGDIPEGYSVSREKKERFSLILESASTNQTSMYLCASEGTSGTYEQFFGPGTRLTVL.